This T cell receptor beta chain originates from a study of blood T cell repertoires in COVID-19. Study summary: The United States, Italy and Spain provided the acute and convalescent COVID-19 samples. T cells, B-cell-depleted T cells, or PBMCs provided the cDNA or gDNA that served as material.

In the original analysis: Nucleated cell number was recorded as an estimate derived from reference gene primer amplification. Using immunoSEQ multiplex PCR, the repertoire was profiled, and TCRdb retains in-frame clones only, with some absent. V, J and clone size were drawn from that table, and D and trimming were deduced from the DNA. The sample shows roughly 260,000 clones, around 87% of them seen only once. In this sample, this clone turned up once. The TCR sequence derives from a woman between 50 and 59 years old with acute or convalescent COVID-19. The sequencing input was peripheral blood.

Here the CDR3 reads CASSFPAGSPYNEQFF. Here the CDR3 DNA reads TGCGCCAGCAGCTTTCCGGCAGGGTCGCCCTACAATGAGCAGTTCTTC. This sequence joins TRBV5-1 and TRBJ2-1; possible D gene TRBD1, 5 bases. Trimming shortened V by 2 bases and J by 2 bases, and 14 bases separated the two germline ends. Looked up from germline, CDR1 is SGHRS and CDR2 is YFSETQ. This CDR3 region has 16 residues.